The present T cell receptor (beta chain) was sequenced within a study of beta chain features in type 1 diabetes. Looking at the study overall: Sorted cell examination encompassed approximately 110 million cells across all samples. General study points: The analysis here could not establish whether HLA type shapes TCRB rearrangement.

Investigators reverse transcribed all isolated RNA, so they sequenced expressed TCRB transcripts. The study sequenced naive, central memory and regulatory T cell samples to an average of roughly 3.8 million reads. Generated by immunoSEQ multiplex PCR, the TCRdb table keeps only in-frame clones and is missing some. Of under 950,000 clones in the sample, about 17% were seen once. The CDR3 loop spans 14 amino acids. The V gene's germline CDR1 is SEHNR and CDR2 FQNEAQ (reference sequence). J gave up 5 bases and V 6 bases, and 7 bases lay outside the gene matches. With respect to this clone: Its antigen remains unidentified.

The TCR sequence derives from a woman aged 18-35 years in good health. The chain combines TRBV7-9 with TRBJ2-1; TRBD1 matches at 7 bases. The sample taken for sequencing was naive CD4+ T cells from blood. CDR3 region: CASSPPGQHNEQFF. The CDR3 coding sequence is TGTGCCAGCAGTCCGCCGGGACAGCACAATGAGCAGTTCTTC.